This TCR beta chain comes out of a study of Graves' ophthalmopathy and Graves' hyperthyroidism. Study-wide context: At initial diagnosis, peripheral blood was obtained, and this preceded any treatment.

This clonotype was observed at least ten times. Stable hyperthyroid donors showed no ophthalmopathy during 18 months follow-up. If patients had other autoimmune diseases, uncontrolled infections, pregnancy or lactation, they were excluded. This CDR3 has 17 amino acids. Trimming removed 4 bases from V and 3 bases from J, with 21 bases in between. For repertoire sequencing, the TCR beta CDR3 regions were amplified from RNA transcripts. Following a first-round RT-PCR that used HTBI primers, a second-round multiplex PCR was carried out. TCRdb called the multiplex PCR reads again in MiXCR, with one record for every CDR3 protein. Of 500,000 to 700,000 distinct CDR3 sequences listed, 20% to 25% were seen once; the top ten hold more than 5.5%.

The specimen sequenced was peripheral blood. This chain connects TRBV12-3 or TRBV12-4 to TRBJ1-1, with D possibly TRBD1 on 5 matching bases. The sequence came from a young woman with stable Graves' hyperthyroidism. Some clones in this sample may be carry-over from other donors' samples. For the CDR3, the DNA is TGTGCCAGCAGTTATCGGACAAGGGGACCTACTTACACTGAAGCTTTCTTT. It translates to CASSYRTRGPTYTEAFF.